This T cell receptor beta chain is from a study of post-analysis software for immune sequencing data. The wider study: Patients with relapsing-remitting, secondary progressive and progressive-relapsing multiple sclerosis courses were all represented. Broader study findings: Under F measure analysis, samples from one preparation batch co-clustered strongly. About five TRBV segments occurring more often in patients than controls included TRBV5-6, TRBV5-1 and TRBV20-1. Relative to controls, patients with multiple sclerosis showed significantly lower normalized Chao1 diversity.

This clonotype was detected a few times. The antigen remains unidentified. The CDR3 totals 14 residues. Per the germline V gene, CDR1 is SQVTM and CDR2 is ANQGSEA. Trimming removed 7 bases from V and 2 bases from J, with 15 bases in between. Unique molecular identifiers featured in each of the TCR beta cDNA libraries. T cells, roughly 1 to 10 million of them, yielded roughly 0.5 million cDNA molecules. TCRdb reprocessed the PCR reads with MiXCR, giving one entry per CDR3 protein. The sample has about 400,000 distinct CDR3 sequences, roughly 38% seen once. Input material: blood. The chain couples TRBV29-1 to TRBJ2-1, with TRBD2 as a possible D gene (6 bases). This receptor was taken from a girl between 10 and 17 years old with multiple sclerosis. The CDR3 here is CSDLVGGTYNEQFF. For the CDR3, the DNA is TGCAGCGACCTAGTGGGGGGAACCTACAATGAGCAGTTCTTC.